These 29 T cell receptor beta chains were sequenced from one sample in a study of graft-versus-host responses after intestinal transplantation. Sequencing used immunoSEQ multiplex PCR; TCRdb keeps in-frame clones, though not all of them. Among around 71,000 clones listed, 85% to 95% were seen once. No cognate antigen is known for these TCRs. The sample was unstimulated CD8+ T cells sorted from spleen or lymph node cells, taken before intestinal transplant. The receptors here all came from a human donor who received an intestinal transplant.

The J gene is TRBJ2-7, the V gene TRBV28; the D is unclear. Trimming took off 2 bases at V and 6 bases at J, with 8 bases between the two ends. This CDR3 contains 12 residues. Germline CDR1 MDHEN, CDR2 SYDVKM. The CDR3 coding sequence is TGTGCCAGCAGTTTAAACAGCCTCGAGCAGTACTTC. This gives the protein CASSLNSLEQYF.

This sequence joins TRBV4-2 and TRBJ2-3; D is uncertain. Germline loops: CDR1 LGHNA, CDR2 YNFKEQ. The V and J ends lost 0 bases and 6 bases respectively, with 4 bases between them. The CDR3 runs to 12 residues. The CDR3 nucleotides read TGTGCCAGCAGCCAAGATCGGGATACGCAGTATTTT. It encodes CASSQDRDTQYF.

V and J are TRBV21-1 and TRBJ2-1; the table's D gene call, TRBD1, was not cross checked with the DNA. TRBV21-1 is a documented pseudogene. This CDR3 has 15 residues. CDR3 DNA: TGTGCCAGCAGCCCGACAGGGGGTCCCTACAATGAGCAGTTCTTC. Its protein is CASSPTGGPYNEQFF.

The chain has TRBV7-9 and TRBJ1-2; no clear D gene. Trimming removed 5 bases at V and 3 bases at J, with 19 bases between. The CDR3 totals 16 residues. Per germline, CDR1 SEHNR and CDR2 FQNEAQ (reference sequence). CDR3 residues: CASSPRWTRGHYGYTF. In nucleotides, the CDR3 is TGTGCCAGCAGCCCGAGGTGGACCAGAGGGCACTATGGCTACACCTTC. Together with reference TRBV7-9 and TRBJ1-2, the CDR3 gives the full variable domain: DTGVSQNPRHKITKRGQNVTFRCDPISEHNRLYWYRQTLGQGPEFLTYFQNEAQLEKSRLLSDRFSAERPKGSFSTLEIQRTEQGDSAMYLCASSPRWTRGHYGYTFGSGTRLTVV.

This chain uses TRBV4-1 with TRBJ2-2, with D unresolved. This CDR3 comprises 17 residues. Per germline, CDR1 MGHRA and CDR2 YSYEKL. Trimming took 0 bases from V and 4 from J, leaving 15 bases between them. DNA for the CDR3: TGCGCCAGCAGCCAAGAGGGTATCCAACTGGGCACCGGGGAGCTGTTTTTT. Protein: CASSQEGIQLGTGELFF.

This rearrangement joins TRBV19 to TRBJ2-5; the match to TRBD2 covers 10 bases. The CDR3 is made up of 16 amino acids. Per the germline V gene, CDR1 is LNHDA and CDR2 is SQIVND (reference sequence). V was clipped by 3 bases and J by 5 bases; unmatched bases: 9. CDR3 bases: TGTGCCAGTAGTATGGGGCTAGCGGGAGTTGAGGAGACCCAGTACTTC. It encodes CASSMGLAGVEETQYF.

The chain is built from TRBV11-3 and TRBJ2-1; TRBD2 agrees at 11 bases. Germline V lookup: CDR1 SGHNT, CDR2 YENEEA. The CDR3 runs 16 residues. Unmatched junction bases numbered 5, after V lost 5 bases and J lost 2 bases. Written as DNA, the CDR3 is TGTGCCAGCAGCGGAGGGACTAGCGGAGCCTACAATGAGCAGTTCTTC. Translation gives CASSGGTSGAYNEQFF. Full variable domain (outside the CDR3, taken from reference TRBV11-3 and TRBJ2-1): EAGVVQSPRYKIIEKKQPVAFWCNPISGHNTLYWYLQNLGQGPELLIRYENEEAVDDSQLPKDRFSAERLKGVDSTLKIQPAELGDSAVYLCASSGGTSGAYNEQFFGPGTRLTVL.

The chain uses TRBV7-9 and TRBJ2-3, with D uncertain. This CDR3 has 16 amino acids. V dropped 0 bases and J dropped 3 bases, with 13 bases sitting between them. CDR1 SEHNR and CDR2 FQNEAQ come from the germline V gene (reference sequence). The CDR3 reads CASSLAQSLETDTQYF. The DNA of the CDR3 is TGTGCCAGCAGCTTAGCGCAGTCCTTAGAGACAGATACGCAGTATTTT.

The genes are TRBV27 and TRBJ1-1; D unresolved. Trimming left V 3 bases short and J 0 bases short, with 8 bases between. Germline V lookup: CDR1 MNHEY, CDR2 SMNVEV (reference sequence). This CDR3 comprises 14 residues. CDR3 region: CASSLFPMNTEAFF. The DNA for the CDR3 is TGTGCCAGCAGTTTGTTCCCAATGAACACTGAAGCTTTCTTT.

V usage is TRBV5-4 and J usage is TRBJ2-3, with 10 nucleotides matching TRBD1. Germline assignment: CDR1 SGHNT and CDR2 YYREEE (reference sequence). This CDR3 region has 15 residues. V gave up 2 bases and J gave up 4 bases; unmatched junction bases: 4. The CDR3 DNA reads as TGTGCCAGCAGCTTACGACAGGGGGCGCCAGATACGCAGTATTTT. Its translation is CASSLRQGAPDTQYF. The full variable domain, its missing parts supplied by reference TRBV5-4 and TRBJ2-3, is ETGVTQSPTHLIKTRGQQVTLRCSSQSGHNTVSWYQQALGQGPQFIFQYYREEENGRGNFPPRFSGLQFPNYSSELNVNALELDDSALYLCASSLRQGAPDTQYFGPGTRLTVL.

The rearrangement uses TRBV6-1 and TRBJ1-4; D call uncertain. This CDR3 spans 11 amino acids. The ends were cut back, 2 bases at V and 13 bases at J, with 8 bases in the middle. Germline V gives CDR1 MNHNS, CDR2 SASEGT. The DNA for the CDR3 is TGTGCCAGCAGTGAAACCTACAGACTGTTTTTT. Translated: CASSETYRLFF.

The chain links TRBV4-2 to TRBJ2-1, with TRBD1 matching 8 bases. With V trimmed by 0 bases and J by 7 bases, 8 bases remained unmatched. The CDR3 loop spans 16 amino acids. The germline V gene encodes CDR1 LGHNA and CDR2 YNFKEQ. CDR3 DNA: TGTGCCAGCAGCCAAGATAAAGGACAGGGTCCGAATGAGCAGTTCTTC. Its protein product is CASSQDKGQGPNEQFF.

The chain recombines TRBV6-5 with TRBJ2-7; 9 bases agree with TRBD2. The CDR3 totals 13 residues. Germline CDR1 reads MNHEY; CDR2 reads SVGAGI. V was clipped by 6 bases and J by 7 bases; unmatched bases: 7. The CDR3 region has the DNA TGTGCCAGCAGCCCGGTAGCGGGAGCGGAGCAGTACTTC. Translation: CASSPVAGAEQYF.

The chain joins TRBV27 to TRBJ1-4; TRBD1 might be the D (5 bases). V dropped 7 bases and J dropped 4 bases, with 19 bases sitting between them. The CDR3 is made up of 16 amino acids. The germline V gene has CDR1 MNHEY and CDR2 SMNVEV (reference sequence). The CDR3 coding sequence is TGTGCCAGCACCCCTTCGTGGGGACTCATTAATGAAAAACTGTTTTTT. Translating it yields CASTPSWGLINEKLFF.

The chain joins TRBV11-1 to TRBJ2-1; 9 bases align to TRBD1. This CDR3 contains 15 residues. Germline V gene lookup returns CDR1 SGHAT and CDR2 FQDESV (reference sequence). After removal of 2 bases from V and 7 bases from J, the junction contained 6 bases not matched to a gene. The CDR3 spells CASSLSGTGINEQFF. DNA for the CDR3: TGTGCCAGCAGCTTATCAGGGACAGGGATAAATGAGCAGTTCTTC.

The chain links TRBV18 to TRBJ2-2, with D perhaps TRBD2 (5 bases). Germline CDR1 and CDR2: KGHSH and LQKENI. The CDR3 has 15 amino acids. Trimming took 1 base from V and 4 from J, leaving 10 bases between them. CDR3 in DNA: TGTGCCAGCTCACCACATGAGGCGGGCACCGGGGAGCTGTTTTTT. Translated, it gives CASSPHEAGTGELFF.

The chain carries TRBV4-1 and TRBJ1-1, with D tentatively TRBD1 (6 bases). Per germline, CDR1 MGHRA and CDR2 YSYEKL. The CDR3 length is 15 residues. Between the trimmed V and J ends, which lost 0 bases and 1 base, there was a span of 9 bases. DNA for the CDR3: TGCGCCAGCAGCCAAGATTGGACAGAGAACACTGAAGCTTTCTTT. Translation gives CASSQDWTENTEAFF.

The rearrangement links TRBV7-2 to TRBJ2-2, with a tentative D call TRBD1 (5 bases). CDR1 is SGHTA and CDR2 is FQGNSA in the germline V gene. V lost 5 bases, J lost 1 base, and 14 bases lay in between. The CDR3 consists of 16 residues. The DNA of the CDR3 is TGTGCCAGCAGCCCCGAGCTAGGGGTGAACACCGGGGAGCTGTTTTTT. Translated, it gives CASSPELGVNTGELFF.

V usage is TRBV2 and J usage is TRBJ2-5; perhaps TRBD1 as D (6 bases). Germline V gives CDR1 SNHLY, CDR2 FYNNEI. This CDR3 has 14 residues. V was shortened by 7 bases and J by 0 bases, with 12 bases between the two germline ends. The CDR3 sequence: CASTDRYNQETQYF. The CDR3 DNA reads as TGTGCCAGCACGGACAGATACAACCAAGAGACCCAGTACTTC.

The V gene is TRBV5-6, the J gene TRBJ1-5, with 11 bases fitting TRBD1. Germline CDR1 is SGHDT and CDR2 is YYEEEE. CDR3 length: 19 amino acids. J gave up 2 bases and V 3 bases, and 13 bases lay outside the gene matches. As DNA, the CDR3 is TGTGCCAGCAGCTCCACGGGACAGGGGGGCACGGTGGGCAATCAGCCCCAGCATTTT. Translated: CASSSTGQGGTVGNQPQHF.

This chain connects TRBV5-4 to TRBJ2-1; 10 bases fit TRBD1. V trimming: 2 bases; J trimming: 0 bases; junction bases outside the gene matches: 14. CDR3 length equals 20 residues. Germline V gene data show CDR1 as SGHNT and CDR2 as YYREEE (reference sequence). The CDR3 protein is CASSFEGDRGRGSSYNEQFF. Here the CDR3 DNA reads TGTGCCAGCAGCTTTGAAGGTGACAGGGGGCGCGGGAGCTCCTACAATGAGCAGTTCTTC.

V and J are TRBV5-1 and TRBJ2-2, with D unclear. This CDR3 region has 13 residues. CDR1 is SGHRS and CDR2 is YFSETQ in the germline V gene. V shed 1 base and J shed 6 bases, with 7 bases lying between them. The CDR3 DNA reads TGCGCCAGCAGCTTGATAGACCCCGGGGAGCTGTTTTTT. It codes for CASSLIDPGELFF.

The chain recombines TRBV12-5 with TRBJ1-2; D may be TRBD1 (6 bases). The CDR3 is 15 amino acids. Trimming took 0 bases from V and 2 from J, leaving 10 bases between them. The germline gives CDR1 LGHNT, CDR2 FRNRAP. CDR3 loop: CASGLVRGQNYGYTF. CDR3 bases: TGTGCTAGTGGTTTGGTTCGGGGGCAAAACTATGGCTACACCTTC.

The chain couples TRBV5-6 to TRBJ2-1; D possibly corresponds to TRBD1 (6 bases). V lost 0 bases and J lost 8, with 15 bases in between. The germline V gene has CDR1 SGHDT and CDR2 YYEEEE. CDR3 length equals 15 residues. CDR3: CASSLEGEWVYEQFF. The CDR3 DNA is TGTGCCAGCAGCTTGGAGGGGGAGTGGGTCTATGAGCAGTTCTTC.

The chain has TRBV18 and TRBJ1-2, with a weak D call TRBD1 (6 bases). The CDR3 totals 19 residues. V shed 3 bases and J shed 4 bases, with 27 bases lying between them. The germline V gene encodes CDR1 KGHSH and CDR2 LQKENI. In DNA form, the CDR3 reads TGTGCCAGCTCACCGCGACTTATAACCCCATTAACAGGGTTCTATGGCTACACCTTC. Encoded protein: CASSPRLITPLTGFYGYTF.

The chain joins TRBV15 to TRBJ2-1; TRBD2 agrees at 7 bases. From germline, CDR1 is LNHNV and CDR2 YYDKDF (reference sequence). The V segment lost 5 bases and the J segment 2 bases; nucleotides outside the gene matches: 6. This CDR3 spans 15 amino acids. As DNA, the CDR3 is TGTGCCACCAGCGAGGAAGCGGGGACCTACAATGAGCAGTTCTTC. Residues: CATSEEAGTYNEQFF.

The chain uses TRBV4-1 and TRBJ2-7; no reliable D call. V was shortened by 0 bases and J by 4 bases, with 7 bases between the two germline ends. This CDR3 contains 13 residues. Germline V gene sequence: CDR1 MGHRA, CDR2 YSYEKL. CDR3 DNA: TGCGCCAGCAGCCAAGAATTAAGGTACGAGCAGTACTTC. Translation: CASSQELRYEQYF.

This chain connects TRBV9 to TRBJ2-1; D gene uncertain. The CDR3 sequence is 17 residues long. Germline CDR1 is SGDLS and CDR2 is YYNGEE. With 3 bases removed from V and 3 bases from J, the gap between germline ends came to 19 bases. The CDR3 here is CASSARVSRSDYNEQFF. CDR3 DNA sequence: TGTGCCAGCAGCGCCCGGGTCAGTCGGTCTGACTACAATGAGCAGTTCTTC.

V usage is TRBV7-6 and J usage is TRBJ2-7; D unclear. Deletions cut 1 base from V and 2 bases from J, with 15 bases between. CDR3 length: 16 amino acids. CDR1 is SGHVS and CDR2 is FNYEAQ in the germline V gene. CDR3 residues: CASSLGGFWPPYEQYF. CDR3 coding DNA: TGTGCCAGCAGCTTAGGTGGCTTCTGGCCTCCCTACGAGCAGTACTTC.